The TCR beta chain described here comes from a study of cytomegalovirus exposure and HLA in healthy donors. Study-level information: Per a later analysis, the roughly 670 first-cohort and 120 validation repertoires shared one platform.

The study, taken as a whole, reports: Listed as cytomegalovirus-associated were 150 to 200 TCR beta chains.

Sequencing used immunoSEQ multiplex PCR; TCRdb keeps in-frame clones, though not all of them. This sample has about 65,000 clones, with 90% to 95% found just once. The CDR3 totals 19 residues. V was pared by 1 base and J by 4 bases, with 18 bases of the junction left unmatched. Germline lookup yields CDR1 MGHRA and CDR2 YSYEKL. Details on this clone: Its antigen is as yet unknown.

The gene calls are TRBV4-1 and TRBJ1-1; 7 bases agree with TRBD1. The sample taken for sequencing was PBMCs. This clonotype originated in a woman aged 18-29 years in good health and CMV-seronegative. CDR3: CASSQVLGDRAFSGTEAFF. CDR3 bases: TGCGCCAGCAGCCAAGTCTTGGGAGACAGGGCATTCAGTGGCACTGAAGCTTTCTTT.